A selection of T cell receptor beta chains follows, all from one sample in a study of cytomegalovirus exposure and HLA in healthy donors. Here immunoSEQ multiplex PCR was the method, and the copy in TCRdb shows in-frame clones only, minus some. The profile shows fewer than 200,000 clones, roughly 76% of them singletons. The sequenced sample was PBMCs. The origin of the receptors is a human donor in good health. CDR3s include the opening cysteine and the closing phenylalanine or tryptophan. The order of the fields is CDR3 DNA, CDR3 protein, J gene, clone size, D gene, V gene. D genes are given only for firm matches. Size tells how often a clone was seen (once, few, many) or the class of an expanded clone, and some rows leave it out.

TGTGCCAGTAGTTCTGGACAGGGCCTTGAGGGCAATCAGCCCCAGCATTTT	CASSSGQGLEGNQPQHF	TRBJ1-5	.	TRBD1	TRBV19
TGTGCCAGCAGCGCGATAAGACAGCAGAACACTGAAGCTTTCTTT	CASSAIRQQNTEAFF	TRBJ1-1	.	.	TRBV9
TGCGCCAGCAGCGGAATTGGGCAGGTGAACACTGAAGCTTTCTTT	CASSGIGQVNTEAFF	TRBJ1-1	.	.	TRBV4-3
TGTGCCAGCAGCTTAGTCAGGGACTCATATAGCACAGATACGCAGTATTTT	CASSLVRDSYSTDTQYF	TRBJ2-3	few	.	TRBV11-2
TGTGCCAGCAGCCCTCCGGGGAACCAATACAACTATGGCTACACCTTC	CASSPPGNQYNYGYTF	TRBJ1-2	.	.	TRBV5-6
TGTGCCAGCAGTGAATTTCAGGGGCAGTACGAGCAGTACTTC	CASSEFQGQYEQYF	TRBJ2-7	.	.	TRBV6-1
TGTGCCAGCACCCGGGGAGCAAGCGACGTAGATACGCAGTATTTT	CASTRGASDVDTQYF	TRBJ2-3	.	.	TRBV2
TGTGCCACGAGGGGGACGAACACTGAAGCTTTCTTT	CATRGTNTEAFF	TRBJ1-1	.	.	TRBV10-3
TGCGCCAGCAGGGACGGGACAAGGGAAAGAGAGACCCAGTACTTC	CASRDGTRERETQYF	TRBJ2-5	once	.	TRBV5-1
TGTGCCAGCAGTTACCACACAGGGCTGAACACTGAAGCTTTCTTT	CASSYHTGLNTEAFF	TRBJ1-1	.	.	TRBV6-6
TGTGCCAGCAGCTTCCGTGGACTAGCGGGGGGTTTAACTGGCTACGAGCAGTACTTC	CASSFRGLAGGLTGYEQYF	TRBJ2-7	.	TRBD2	TRBV7-2
TGCGCCAGCAGCTTGAGTGGGACTAGTTTTAGTCGGGATTTCTACGAGCAGTACTTC	CASSLSGTSFSRDFYEQYF	TRBJ2-7	.	TRBD2	TRBV5-1
TGTGCCAGCAGTTTGGAGGGGAGTCAAGAGACCCAGTACTTC	CASSLEGSQETQYF	TRBJ2-5	.	.	TRBV27
TGCGCCAGCAGCCAAGAAGGGAGGACAACTAATGAAAAACTGTTTTTT	CASSQEGRTTNEKLFF	TRBJ1-4	.	.	TRBV4-1
TGTGCCAGCAGCCAACTTAGTTGGGAGCAGTACTTC	CASSQLSWEQYF	TRBJ2-7	once	.	TRBV14
TGTGCCAGCAGTCCCTCAGCGGGGATCTCCTACAATGAGCAGTTCTTC	CASSPSAGISYNEQFF	TRBJ2-1	.	TRBD2	TRBV2
TGCGCCAGCAGCCAAGTTTCACTAGCGGGGGGGAGCTCCTACAATGAGCAGTTCTTC	CASSQVSLAGGSSYNEQFF	TRBJ2-1	.	TRBD2	TRBV4-1
TGTGCCAGCAGCTTAGGGGACAGGGGGATCTATGGCTACACCTTC	CASSLGDRGIYGYTF	TRBJ1-2	.	TRBD1	TRBV7-2
TGTGCCAGCAGCTCGTCGACAGGGGGCATTTACATTCAGTACTTC	CASSSSTGGIYIQYF	TRBJ2-4	.	TRBD1	TRBV7-8
TGTGCCAGTACCGGGACAGGGAGTAATTCACCCCTCCACTTT	CASTGTGSNSPLHF	TRBJ1-6	.	TRBD1	TRBV19
TGTGCCAGCAGACGGGGGGCCGACACCGGGGAGCTGTTTTTT	CASRRGADTGELFF	TRBJ2-2	.	.	TRBV6-5
TGTGCCAGTAGTATAACTAGCGGGGGGTGGATTGAGCAGTTCTTC	CASSITSGGWIEQFF	TRBJ2-1	.	TRBD2	TRBV19
TGTGCCACCAGGAGGGAAGTAGGGCAGCCCCAGCATTTT	CATRREVGQPQHF	TRBJ1-5	.	.	TRBV15
TGTGCCAGCAGTGGAAGGGGGCTTGGTGGCTACACCTTC	CASSGRGLGGYTF	TRBJ1-2	.	TRBD1	TRBV2
TGTGCCAGCAGCCCTGGACTAGCGGGGGCCCAAGAGACCCAGTACTTC	CASSPGLAGAQETQYF	TRBJ2-5	.	TRBD2	TRBV9
TGCGCCAGCAGCCAAGGCACAGGGTTTGGAAACACCATATATTTT	CASSQGTGFGNTIYF	TRBJ1-3	.	.	TRBV4-1
TGCGCCAGCAGCTCAGGGGGCGGCACTGAAGCTTTCTTT	CASSSGGGTEAFF	TRBJ1-1	.	TRBD1	TRBV5-1
TGTGCCACCAGCAGACCTAGGGAGGACTATGGCTACACCTTC	CATSRPREDYGYTF	TRBJ1-2	.	.	TRBV15
TGTGCTAGCAGCCCCATAGTGGGGGGGACTAGCGGAAACACCGGGGAGCTGTTTTTT	CASSPIVGGTSGNTGELFF	TRBJ2-2	.	TRBD2	TRBV7-7
TGTGCCATCAGTGATGGCAGGAAACTGTTTTTT	CAISDGRKLFF	TRBJ1-4	.	.	TRBV10-3
TGTGCCAGCAGCTTGGTAACAGGGGAGAGCTACACCTTC	CASSLVTGESYTF	TRBJ1-2	.	TRBD1	TRBV5-6